This T cell receptor (beta chain) comes out of a study of blood T cells in healthy people across ages. In each sample, at least 7 million PBMCs were isolated. Next came a second PCR, run for about 6 to 11 cycles, which used a sample-barcoded 5' primer along with a J-beta primer mix. Using its own MiXCR run on the 5' RACE reads, TCRdb lists one record per CDR3 protein. The repertoire consists of about 670,000 distinct CDR3 sequences, with around 38% occurring once and the leading ten covering about 30%. This clonotype has only a few counts. The receptor was isolated from a man aged 80 or over in good health. The sample consisted of blood.

The CDR3 DNA reads as TGCAGCATCTGGACAGGTACCAAAAACATTCAGTACTTC. Protein sequence: CSIWTGTKNIQYF. The chain uses TRBV29-1 and TRBJ2-4, with 7 nucleotides matching TRBD1. The germline CDR1 and CDR2 sequences are SQVTM and ANQGSEA. The junction had 6 bases not matched to a gene; V was cut back by 8 bases and J by 2 bases. The CDR3 is 13 amino acids.